A selection of T cell receptor beta chains follows, all from one sample in a study of blood T cell repertoires in COVID-19. This table comes from immunoSEQ multiplex PCR, and its TCRdb copy is limited to in-frame clones, with some not included. The repertoire holds fewer than 55,000 clones, with 84% as singletons. Sequencing used peripheral blood. The receptor source for this set is a man between 50 and 59 years old with acute or convalescent COVID-19. CDR3s include the opening cysteine and the closing phenylalanine or tryptophan. A D gene is named only where the DNA matches it firmly. The size field is filled for only some rows; it gives once, few, many or a size class.

j_call v_call clone_size d_call cdr3_aa cdr3_nt
TRBJ1-2 TRBV7-9 . TRBD1 CASSSPGQGAGGYTF TGTGCCAGCAGCTCCCCGGGACAGGGGGCCGGGGGCTACACCTTC
TRBJ2-1 TRBV2 . TRBD2 CASRRTGGGYNEQFF TGTGCCAGCAGAAGGACTGGCGGGGGGTACAATGAGCAGTTCTTC
TRBJ2-2 TRBV28 . TRBD2 CASSLTPAGVKNTGELFF TGTGCCAGCAGTTTAACCCCAGCGGGAGTGAAGAACACCGGGGAGCTGTTTTTT
TRBJ1-2 TRBV5-1 few . CASRQGLAGNYGYTF TGCGCCAGCCGCCAGGGGTTAGCGGGGAACTATGGCTACACCTTC
TRBJ1-1 TRBV27 . TRBD1 CASRGEGAGNTEAFF TGTGCCAGCCGTGGAGAGGGGGCGGGGAACACTGAAGCTTTCTTT
TRBJ2-7 TRBV7-9 . TRBD1 CASSFTGGYEQYF TGTGCCAGCAGCTTCACAGGGGGCTACGAGCAGTACTTC
TRBJ2-7 TRBV7-2 . TRBD2 CASSSPTSGRAYEQYF TGTGCCAGCAGCTCACCGACTAGCGGGAGGGCCTACGAGCAGTACTTC
TRBJ1-5 TRBV23-1 . . CASSQSSGQKRGSNQPQHF TGCGCCAGCAGTCAATCTTCAGGGCAGAAGCGAGGTAGCAATCAGCCCCAGCATTTT
TRBJ1-2 TRBV7-8 . TRBD1 CASSTTGDGYTF TGTGCCAGCAGCACGACAGGGGACGGCTACACCTTC
TRBJ2-2 TRBV2 . . CASSQGFYSGELFF TGTGCCAGCAGTCAGGGGTTTTATTCCGGGGAGCTGTTTTTT
TRBJ2-7 TRBV7-9 large . CASSPRQNSYEQYF TGTGCCAGCAGCCCACGACAGAACTCCTACGAGCAGTACTTC
TRBJ2-7 TRBV29-1 . TRBD1 CSAVGTGATNSYEQYF TGCAGCGCGGTAGGGACAGGGGCTACCAACTCCTACGAGCAGTACTTC
TRBJ1-3 TRBV6-1 . . CASSAAVGGSSSGNTIYF TGTGCCAGCAGTGCCGCTGTTGGGGGCTCGAGCTCTGGAAACACCATATATTTT
TRBJ1-2 TRBV29-1 . TRBD1 CSVESSPGGISGYTF TGCAGCGTTGAAAGCAGCCCAGGGGGGATAAGTGGCTACACCTTC
TRBJ2-7 TRBV6-4 . TRBD1 CASTHRGYEQYF TGTGCCAGCACCCACAGGGGCTACGAGCAGTACTTC
TRBJ2-3 TRBV25-1 few TRBD2 CASSEFGGRSTDTQYF TGTGCCAGCAGTGAATTCGGCGGGAGGAGCACAGATACGCAGTATTTT
TRBJ1-6 TRBV7-2 few TRBD1 CASSLTGGSNSPLHF TGTGCCAGCAGCCTGACAGGGGGCTCAAATTCACCCCTCCACTTT
TRBJ2-2 TRBV25-1 few . CASSKPRGKGYTGELFF TGTGCCAGCAGTAAACCTCGCGGGAAGGGGTATACCGGGGAGCTGTTTTTT
TRBJ2-2 TRBV19 . TRBD1 CASSSSGTGGVGGELFF TGTGCCAGTAGTTCCTCCGGGACAGGGGGCGTTGGCGGGGAGCTGTTTTTT
TRBJ2-1 TRBV5-4 . . CASSLAMGGRNEQFF TGTGCCAGCAGCTTGGCCATGGGAGGCCGGAATGAGCAGTTCTTC
TRBJ2-2 TRBV4-1 . . CASSQAGGGNTGELFF TGCGCCAGCAGCCAAGCAGGTGGAGGGAACACCGGGGAGCTGTTTTTT
TRBJ2-1 TRBV5-1 once . CASSLNGNWYNEQFF TGCGCCAGCAGCTTGAACGGGAACTGGTACAATGAGCAGTTCTTC
TRBJ1-2 TRBV15 . . CATSRDRQGYTF TGTGCCACCAGCAGAGATCGTCAGGGTTACACCTTC
TRBJ2-7 TRBV5-1 . TRBD2 CASSPTSGKSYEQYF TGCGCCAGCAGCCCGACTAGCGGAAAGTCCTACGAGCAGTACTTC